One and the same sample provided the 9 T cell receptor beta chains below, sequenced in a study of T-cell memory formation after mild COVID-19. MiXCR, applied by TCRdb to the 5' RACE reads, yields one record per CDR3 protein. This table has just over 400,000 distinct CDR3 sequences, more than 20% appearing once. Sequencing input: PBMCs or a T cell subset sorted from them (not recorded which). The origin of the receptors is an adult woman who had mild COVID-19 (a few samples of this study predate the infection). Cell type and time point are not known.

The chain has TRBV7-2 and TRBJ2-1, with D tentatively TRBD1 (5 bases). The germline gives CDR1 SGHTA, CDR2 FQGNSA. V lost 0 bases and J 8 bases, leaving 11 bases between the germline ends. The CDR3 is 14 residues long. The CDR3 reads CASSLAGPGDEQFF. For the CDR3, the DNA is TGTGCCAGCAGCTTAGCGGGGCCTGGGGATGAGCAGTTCTTC.

The chain recombines TRBV7-3 with TRBJ2-3; 7 bases line up with TRBD1. Germline V gives CDR1 SGHTA, CDR2 FQGTGA. The CDR3 length is 14 residues. V dropped 5 bases and J dropped 3; count of bases not matched to a gene: 5. CDR3 sequence reads: CASSGDSQTDTQYF. The DNA for the CDR3 is TGTGCCAGCAGCGGGGACAGTCAAACAGATACGCAGTATTTT.

This clonotype was picked up many times. This chain uses TRBV7-9 with TRBJ2-7; either TRBD1 or TRBD2 may fit D (5 bases each). V was pared by 8 bases and J by 0 bases, with 8 bases between. Germline values: CDR1 SEHNR, CDR2 FQNEAQ (reference sequence). The CDR3 is made up of 12 amino acids. CDR3 DNA: TGTGCCAGCGGGGGAGACTCCTACGAGCAGTACTTC. Residues: CASGGDSYEQYF.

V usage is TRBV3-1 and J usage is TRBJ2-5, with D tentatively TRBD1 (5 bases). The CDR3 runs 15 residues. From germline, CDR1 is LGHDT and CDR2 YNNKEL (reference sequence). V lost 0 bases and J 2 bases, leaving 10 bases between the germline ends. The CDR3 region is CASSQDGAAQETQYF. The CDR3, as DNA: TGTGCCAGCAGCCAAGATGGGGCTGCACAAGAGACCCAGTACTTC.

This clonotype was seen a handful of times. The J gene is TRBJ2-2, the V gene TRBV7-3; unclear D gene. The CDR3 extends over 13 amino acids. Germline V gene sequence: CDR1 SGHTA, CDR2 FQGTGA. V was pared by 0 bases and J by 4 bases, with 3 bases between. CDR3 nucleotide sequence: TGTGCCAGCAGCTTAACCATCACCGGGGAGCTGTTTTTT. Amino acid sequence: CASSLTITGELFF. The complete variable domain, with remaining parts taken from reference TRBV7-3 and TRBJ2-2, reads GAGVSQTPSNKVTEKGKYVELRCDPISGHTALYWYRQSLGQGPEFLIYFQGTGAADDSGLPNDRFFAVRPEGSVSTLKIQRTERGDSAVYLCASSLTITGELFFGEGSRLTVL.

This clonotype was counted a few times. This sequence joins TRBV7-2 and TRBJ1-1; 8 bases match TRBD1. This CDR3 spans 19 amino acids. V lost 1 base and J lost 1; bases outside the gene matches: 14. Germline lookup yields CDR1 SGHTA and CDR2 FQGNSA. For the CDR3, the DNA is TGTGCCAGCAGCTTAGTTGGGGCAGGGGGCAGGGTGAGGAACACTGAAGCTTTCTTT. Translated: CASSLVGAGGRVRNTEAFF.

This clonotype came up many times. The chain is built from TRBV9 and TRBJ2-3; D is ambiguous. Germline V gene data show CDR1 as SGDLS and CDR2 as YYNGEE. V was clipped by 4 bases and J by 1 base, with 10 bases between them. This CDR3 has 14 residues. The CDR3 loop reads CASSPMIGTDTQYF. The CDR3 nucleotides read TGTGCCAGCAGCCCAATGATTGGCACAGATACGCAGTATTTT.

V gene TRBV5-1 combines with J gene TRBJ2-5; TRBD2 matches 9 bases. V shed 2 bases and J 5 bases; nucleotides not matched to a gene: 7. The CDR3 runs 15 residues. CDR1 SGHRS and CDR2 YFSETQ come from the germline V gene. CDR3 loop: CASSFRRGGRETQYF. As DNA, the CDR3 is TGCGCCAGCAGCTTCCGGCGGGGGGGCCGGGAGACCCAGTACTTC.

This clonotype was seen only a few times. V is TRBV5-1 and J is TRBJ2-7; 10 bases fit TRBD1. V was clipped by 7 bases and J by 6 bases; unmatched bases: 7. This CDR3 comprises 13 residues. Germline V gene lookup returns CDR1 SGHRS and CDR2 YFSETQ. CDR3 sequence: CASLNGTGAEQYF. The CDR3 DNA is TGCGCCAGCTTAAACGGGACAGGGGCCGAGCAGTACTTC.